Following are 3 T cell receptor beta chains from one sample sequenced in a study of human T cells and chemical hapten exposure. TCRdb ran MiXCR on the RACE reads and lists one entry per CDR3 protein. Of 95,000 to 150,000 distinct CDR3 sequences in the sample, 13% are singletons; the top ten hold approximately 2.8%. The time point: pre-sensitization, week 0. Documented treatment: therapeutic diphenylcyclopropenone sensitization with weekly scalp DPC. The sequencing used whole blood, collected in connection with sensitization to the hapten diphenylcyclopropenone (DPC). Every receptor here comes from a woman aged 18-29 years with alopecia areata. Some clones in this sample may be carry-over from other donors' samples.

The sample holds a few counts of this clonotype. The V gene is TRBV7-8, the J gene TRBJ2-1, with D unclear. Per the germline V gene, CDR1 is SGHVS and CDR2 is FQNEAQ. V lost 1 base and J 6 bases, leaving 10 bases between the germline ends. CDR3 length: 14 residues. This CDR3 reads CASSLGVWGNEQFF. CDR3 nucleotides: TGTGCCAGCAGCTTAGGTGTGTGGGGCAATGAGCAGTTCTTC.

The rearrangement joins TRBV27 to TRBJ2-4, with TRBD1 as a possible D gene (6 bases). The CDR3 has 14 amino acids. V dropped 6 bases and J dropped 5 bases, with 14 bases sitting between them. CDR1 is MNHEY, CDR2 SMNVEV, per germline (reference sequence). The CDR3 here is CASRETGPQNIQYF. In nucleotides, the CDR3 is TGTGCCAGCAGAGAAACAGGGCCCCAAAACATTCAGTACTTC.

This clonotype was observed a handful of times. The rearrangement joins TRBV2 to TRBJ2-7; 12 bases line up with TRBD2. The CDR3 sequence is 14 residues long. The germline V gene has CDR1 SNHLY and CDR2 FYNNEI. Trimming took 8 bases from V and 0 from J; bases not matched to a gene: 2. This CDR3 reads CASRLAGASYEQYF. CDR3 DNA: TGTGCCAGCCGACTAGCGGGGGCCTCCTACGAGCAGTACTTC.